The present TCR beta chain was sequenced within a study of cytomegalovirus exposure and HLA in healthy donors. General observations from the study: TCR beta V- and J-gene trimming was later associated with a missense DCLRE1C variant.

Vbeta (60) and Jbeta (13) primers were used in the PCR. The repertoire was sequenced with immunoSEQ multiplex PCR; TCRdb's copy has only in-frame clones and lacks some. The sample contains about 150,000 clones, roughly 77% of which appear only once. Worth noting for this clone: The antigen is unknown.

The sequenced sample consisted of PBMCs. The sequence was obtained from a young man in good health and CMV-seropositive.

The CDR3 sequence is CAIGTSGANVLTF. The CDR3 DNA sequence: TGTGCCATCGGGACATCTGGGGCCAACGTCCTGACTTTC. The chain is built from TRBV10-3 and TRBJ2-6; D might be TRBD1 (6 bases). V was trimmed by 8 bases and J by 1 base, leaving 6 bases between them. CDR1 is ENHRY, CDR2 SYGVKD, per germline. The CDR3 spans 13 residues.